A few counts support the clone carrying this T cell receptor beta chain. The V end was cut by 7 bases, the J end by 8 bases, with 23 bases between. CDR1 MNHNY and CDR2 SVGAGI come from the germline V gene (reference sequence). CDR3 length: 15 amino acids. This record belongs to a study of cytomegalovirus exposure and HLA in healthy donors. The PCR ran on 60 Vbeta and 13 Jbeta primers. TCRdb's copy holds only in-frame clones and misses some; the assay was immunoSEQ multiplex PCR. The sample contains about 140,000 clones, more than 75% of which appear only once. The genes are TRBV6-6 and TRBJ1-2; a possible D gene is TRBD1 (6 bases). This receptor was taken from a male donor in good health and CMV-seronegative. Sequencing was carried out using PBMCs. CDR3 sequence: CASNYLRTDLRGYTF. The CDR3 DNA follows: TGTGCCAGCAACTACCTTAGGACAGACCTTCGGGGCTACACCTTC.